Ten or more counts support the clone carrying this T cell receptor beta chain. The antigen is undetermined. With a much larger clone just one base away, this may be a read error. This record belongs to a study of T cells in Graves' hyperthyroidism and ophthalmopathy. Study-level information: The authors collected peripheral blood at initial diagnosis, before any treatment. Study-level points and caveats: Blood also contained most expanded thyroid clonotypes above 0.001.

From RNA transcripts, TCR beta CDR3 regions were amplified. HTBI primers were the set used in a first-round RT-PCR of the TCR CDR3. TCRdb analysed the multiplex PCR reads with MiXCR anew, one entry per CDR3 protein. Of about 840,000 distinct CDR3 sequences detected, around 39% appear once; the ten largest clones hold 7.5% to 9.5%. The CDR3 contains 11 residues. Germline CDR1 and CDR2: SEHNR and FQNEAQ (reference sequence). Trimming stripped 2 bases from V and 6 bases from J, with 4 bases between. Diagnoses rested on clinical symptoms, serum thyroxine and TRAb, thyroid ultrasound and orbital computed tomography.

The J gene is TRBJ2-5, the V gene TRBV7-9; D gene ambiguous. This sequence was found in a man younger than 30 with Graves' hyperthyroidism. Sequenced sample: blood. CDR3 sequence: CASSLQQTQYF. CDR3 bases: TGTGCCAGCAGCTTACAACAGACCCAGTACTTC.